This T cell receptor beta chain was identified in a study of CXCR3-negative and CXCR3-positive naive CD8 T cells. The naive CD8+ gate required CD45RO-CCR7+CD27+CD95- phenotype. UMI-labeled TRB cDNA libraries were prepared by 5' RACE. No DNA is given; TCRdb re-called the 5' RACE reads and lists each CDR3 protein once. The sample table sets out under 150,000 distinct CDR3 sequences. Remarks on this clonotype: The antigen remains undetermined.

Study conclusions and caveats: Naive cells that were CXCR3-positive had more hydrophobic TRB CDR3s (compared with CXCR3-negative naive cells). Relative to memory CD8+ cells, whose diversity was much lower, both naive subsets had comparably high diversity. Within a donor, both naive subsets shared TRBV-TRBJ usage, unlike memory cells.

Germline V gene sequence: CDR1 MDHEN, CDR2 SYDVKM. The CDR3 runs 15 residues. This sequence joins TRBV28 and TRBJ2-7; the D call of TRBD1 rests on TCRdb alone, since no DNA is present to check it. The sequence was collected from a human donor in good health. Some clones in this sample may be carry-over from other donors' samples. Specimen: naive CXCR3+ CD8+ T cells from blood. Sample subset: CD45RO-CCR7+CD27+CD95- naive CD8+ T cells expressing CXCR3 (TNR3+). The CDR3 region is CASRHPGQASYEQYF.